Presented here are 16 T cell receptor beta chains from one specimen sequenced in a study of regulatory T cells. Findings of the study overall: Hydrophobic residues at CDR3 positions 6 and 7 were enriched in conventional CD4+ T cells of CD3G-deficient patients.

The PCR used 52 TRBV and 13 TRBJ primers. Repertoires were generated with immunoSEQ multiplex PCR, while TCRdb's copy carries only in-frame clones and drops some. The repertoire holds tens of thousands of clones, just under 95% seen once, with less than 2% in the top ten. Their cognate antigens are unknown. Specimen: conventional CD4+ T cells sorted from blood. All receptors come from a young adult with CD3G deficiency.

For the CDR3, the DNA is TGTGCCAGCAGCGGCAGGGACAGTCAAGGCACTAGATATGGCTACACCTTC. Translation gives CASSGRDSQGTRYGYTF. This chain uses TRBV7-9 with TRBJ1-2, with 7 bases that match TRBD1. V dropped 5 bases and J dropped 5; count of bases not matched to a gene: 17. The length of the CDR3 is 17 residues. The V gene's germline CDR1 is SEHNR and CDR2 FQNEAQ (reference sequence).

The chain couples TRBV6-6 to TRBJ2-7, with D tentatively TRBD1 (6 bases). This CDR3 is 14 amino acids long. Germline V CDR1 and CDR2: MNHNY, SVGAGI (reference sequence). V lost 2 bases and J 3 bases, leaving 11 bases between the germline ends. The CDR3 region is CASSYGQGSYEQYF. The CDR3 DNA reads as TGTGCCAGCAGTTACGGTCAGGGGAGCTACGAGCAGTACTTC.

The chain uses TRBV10-3 and TRBJ1-2; weak D call: TRBD1 (6 bases). CDR3 length: 15 amino acids. CDR1 and CDR2 from the germline V gene are ENHRY and SYGVKD. V dropped 0 bases and J dropped 2 bases, with 10 bases sitting between them. CDR3 sequence reads: CAISESGGLNYGYTF. CDR3 DNA sequence: TGTGCCATCAGTGAGTCGGGGGGGCTCAACTATGGCTACACCTTC.

The V and J genes are TRBV4-1 and TRBJ2-4; no clear D gene. This CDR3 comprises 15 residues. The germline CDR1 and CDR2 sequences are MGHRA and YSYEKL. V was clipped by 0 bases and J by 5 bases, with 11 bases between them. The CDR3 DNA sequence: TGCGCCAGCAGCCAAGATGGTGCCCCCCAAAACATTCAGTACTTC. Residues: CASSQDGAPQNIQYF.

The chain carries TRBV12-5 and TRBJ2-5, with D unclear. CDR3 size: 11 residues. V lost 2 bases, J lost 5 bases, and 3 bases lay in between. Germline CDR1 reads LGHNT; CDR2 reads FRNRAP. CDR3: CASGLRETQYF. For the CDR3, the DNA is TGTGCTAGTGGTTTGAGGGAGACCCAGTACTTC.

This chain links TRBV18 with TRBJ2-2; D possibly corresponds to TRBD2 (6 bases). The germline V and J ends were trimmed by 2 bases and 2 bases, with 12 bases remaining between them. CDR1 is KGHSH, CDR2 LQKENI, per germline. CDR3 length equals 16 residues. The CDR3 is CASSPFGGTNTGELFF. CDR3 nucleotide sequence: TGTGCCAGCTCACCATTCGGGGGAACTAACACCGGGGAGCTGTTTTTT.

This clone was picked up one time. The CDR3 region has the DNA TGCGCCAGCAGCTTGGCTGGGACTAGCCATGAGCAGTTCTTC. Its translation: CASSLAGTSHEQFF. The chain links TRBV5-1 to TRBJ2-1; TRBD2 agrees at 9 bases. Trimming removed 0 bases from V and 8 bases from J; junction bases left unmatched: 3. The CDR3 has 14 amino acids. Germline CDR1 and CDR2: SGHRS and YFSETQ.

V and J are TRBV7-2 and TRBJ1-6; D possibly corresponds to TRBD1 (6 bases). Trimming took off 4 bases at V and 6 bases at J, with 13 bases between the two ends. Per germline, CDR1 SGHTA and CDR2 FQGNSA. CDR3 size: 15 residues. CDR3 sequence reads: CASSSLDSFNSPLHF. The CDR3 region has the DNA TGTGCCAGCAGCTCCCTGGACAGTTTTAATTCACCCCTCCACTTT.

The sample holds a few counts of this clone. CDR3 coding DNA: TGTGCCAGTAGTAACGAGGTAGGGGATCAGCCCCAGCATTTT. Amino acids: CASSNEVGDQPQHF. The rearrangement links TRBV19 to TRBJ1-5; the D gene is possibly TRBD1 (5 bases). The CDR3 covers 14 residues. The germline gives CDR1 LNHDA, CDR2 SQIVND (reference sequence). V dropped 4 bases and J dropped 5 bases, with 12 bases sitting between them.

The chain has TRBV18 and TRBJ2-3, with D possibly TRBD1 on 5 matching bases. CDR3 length: 16 residues. Germline CDR1 and CDR2: KGHSH and LQKENI. The germline V and J ends were trimmed by 4 bases and 0 bases, with 14 bases remaining between them. As DNA, the CDR3 is TGTGCCAGCTCACGGATCTCCCAGGGAAGCACAGATACGCAGTATTTT. Amino acid sequence: CASSRISQGSTDTQYF. The variable domain in full, with the rest retrieved from reference TRBV18 and TRBJ2-3, is NAGVMQNPRHLVRRRGQEARLRCSPMKGHSHVYWYRQLPEEGLKFMVYLQKENIIDESGMPKERFSAEFPKEGPSILRIQQVVRGDSAAYFCASSRISQGSTDTQYFGPGTRLTVL.

This clone was seen only once. The chain uses TRBV6-5 and TRBJ2-7; 12 bases map to TRBD2. V was clipped by 4 bases and J by 6 bases; unmatched bases: 4. CDR3 length equals 14 residues. Per the germline V gene, CDR1 is MNHEY and CDR2 is SVGAGI. The CDR3 nucleotides are TGTGCCAGCAGTTCTAGCGGGGGGGCCCTCGAGCAGTACTTC. Its protein is CASSSSGGALEQYF.

The chain links TRBV7-2 to TRBJ1-1, with a possible D match to TRBD1 (5 bases). With 5 bases removed from V and 7 bases from J, the gap between germline ends came to 14 bases. The length of the CDR3 is 13 residues. Germline-derived CDR1 and CDR2 are SGHTA and FQGNSA. The CDR3 reads CASSPRQYHEAFF. The CDR3 DNA reads TGTGCCAGCAGCCCCCGACAGTACCATGAAGCTTTCTTT.

The genes are TRBV11-2 and TRBJ2-3; TRBD2 matches 7 bases. This CDR3 spans 16 amino acids. Germline loops: CDR1 SGHAT, CDR2 FQNNGV. The ends lost 2 bases at V and 5 bases at J; junction bases unmatched: 10. The CDR3 DNA is TGTGCCAGCAGCTTACGGTCGGCGGGAGTAGAAGATACGCAGTATTTT. This codes for CASSLRSAGVEDTQYF.

J is TRBJ2-7 and V is TRBV28; D ambiguous. Germline CDR1 MDHEN, CDR2 SYDVKM. This CDR3 spans 13 amino acids. Between the trimmed V and J ends, which lost 5 bases and 2 bases, there was a span of 10 bases. The CDR3: CASSPTATYEQYF. Written as DNA, the CDR3 is TGTGCCAGCAGTCCGACTGCAACCTACGAGCAGTACTTC.

The J gene is TRBJ1-4, the V gene TRBV28, with TRBD1 as a possible D gene (6 bases). V was trimmed by 1 base and J by 1 base, leaving 13 bases between them. This CDR3 has 17 residues. Looked up from germline, CDR1 is MDHEN and CDR2 is SYDVKM. CDR3 DNA sequence: TGTGCCAGCAGTTTATCCGGGGGGGCGAGAACTAATGAAAAACTGTTTTTT. Translating gives CASSLSGGARTNEKLFF.

This chain connects TRBV6-1 to TRBJ2-3, with 12 positions matching TRBD2. The CDR3 has 16 amino acids. The V gene end was trimmed by 4 bases and the J gene end by 5 bases; junction bases not matched to a gene: 7. Germline CDR1 reads MNHNS; CDR2 reads SASEGT. The DNA of the CDR3 is TGTGCCAGCAGTGGACGACTAGCGGGAGTAGGAGATACGCAGTATTTT. Amino acid sequence: CASSGRLAGVGDTQYF.